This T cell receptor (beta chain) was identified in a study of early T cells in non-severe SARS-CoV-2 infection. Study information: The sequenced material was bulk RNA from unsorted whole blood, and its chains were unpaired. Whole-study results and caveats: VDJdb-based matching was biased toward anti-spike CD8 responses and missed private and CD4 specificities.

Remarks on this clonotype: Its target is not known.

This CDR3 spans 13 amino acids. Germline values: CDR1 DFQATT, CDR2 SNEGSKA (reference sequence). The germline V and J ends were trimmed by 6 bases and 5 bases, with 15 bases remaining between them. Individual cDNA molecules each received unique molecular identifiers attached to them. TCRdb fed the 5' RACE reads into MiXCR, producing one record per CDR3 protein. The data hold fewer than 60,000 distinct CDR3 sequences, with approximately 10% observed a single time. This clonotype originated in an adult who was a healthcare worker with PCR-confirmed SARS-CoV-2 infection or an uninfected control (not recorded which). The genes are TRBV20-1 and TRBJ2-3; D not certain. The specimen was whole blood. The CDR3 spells CSAPPLGKDTQYF. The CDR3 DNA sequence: TGCAGTGCCCCGCCCCTAGGAAAAGATACGCAGTATTTT.